Here is one T cell receptor (beta chain) with its context. Its antigen is undetermined. Total RNA was isolated from each sample in quantities of at least 5 micrograms. This specimen belongs to a study of blood T cells in healthy people across ages. Regarding the study as a whole: With age, beta diversity per million T cells declined roughly linearly, significantly by 40.

Germline V gene lookup returns CDR1 MNHNY and CDR2 SVGAGI (reference sequence). Trimming shortened V by 6 bases and J by 8 bases, and 19 bases separated the two germline ends. This CDR3 has 15 residues. With a J-beta primer mix and a sample-barcoded 5' primer, a second PCR ran about 7 to 12 cycles. A template-switch adaptor that had 12 random nucleotides put a tag on each cDNA molecule. MiXCR, applied by TCRdb to the 5' RACE reads, yields one record per CDR3 protein. In the table there are fewer than 1,000,000 distinct CDR3 sequences, around two fifths of which are singletons. The gene calls are TRBV6-6 and TRBJ1-4; perhaps TRBD1 as D (6 bases). The source material was blood. This sequence was found in a man aged 60 to 69 in good health. The CDR3 sequence: CASREGGRGREKLFF. The CDR3 nucleotides are TGTGCCAGCAGGGAGGGGGGCAGGGGCAGGGAAAAACTGTTTTTT.